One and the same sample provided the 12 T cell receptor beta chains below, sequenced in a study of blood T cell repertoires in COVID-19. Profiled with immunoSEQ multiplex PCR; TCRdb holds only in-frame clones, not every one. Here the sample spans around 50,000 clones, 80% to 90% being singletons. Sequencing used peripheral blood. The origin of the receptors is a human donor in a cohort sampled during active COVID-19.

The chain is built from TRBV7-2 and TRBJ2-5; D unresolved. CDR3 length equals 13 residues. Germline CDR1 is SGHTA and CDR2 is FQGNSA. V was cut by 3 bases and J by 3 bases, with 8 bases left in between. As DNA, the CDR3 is TGTGCCAGCAGCTTCTTCACGGAAGAGACCCAGTACTTC. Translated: CASSFFTEETQYF.

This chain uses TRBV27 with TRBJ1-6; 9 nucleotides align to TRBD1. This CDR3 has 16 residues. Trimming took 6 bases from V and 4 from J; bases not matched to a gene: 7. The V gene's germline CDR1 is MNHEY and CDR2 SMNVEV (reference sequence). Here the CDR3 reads CASSIQGANYNSPLHF. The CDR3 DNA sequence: TGTGCCAGCAGCATACAGGGGGCAAATTATAATTCACCCCTCCACTTT.

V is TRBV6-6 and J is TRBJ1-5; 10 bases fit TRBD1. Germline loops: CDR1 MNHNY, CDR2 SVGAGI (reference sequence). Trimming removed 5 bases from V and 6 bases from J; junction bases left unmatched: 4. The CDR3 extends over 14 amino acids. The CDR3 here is CASSDGQGVQPQHF. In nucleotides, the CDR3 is TGTGCCAGCAGTGACGGACAGGGGGTTCAGCCCCAGCATTTT.

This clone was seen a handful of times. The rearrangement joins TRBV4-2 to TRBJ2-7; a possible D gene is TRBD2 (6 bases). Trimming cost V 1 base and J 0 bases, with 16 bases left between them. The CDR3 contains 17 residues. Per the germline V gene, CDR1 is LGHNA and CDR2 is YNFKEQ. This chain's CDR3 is CASSQGAPSASSYEQYF. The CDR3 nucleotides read TGTGCCAGCAGCCAAGGGGCTCCTAGCGCGAGCTCCTACGAGCAGTACTTC.

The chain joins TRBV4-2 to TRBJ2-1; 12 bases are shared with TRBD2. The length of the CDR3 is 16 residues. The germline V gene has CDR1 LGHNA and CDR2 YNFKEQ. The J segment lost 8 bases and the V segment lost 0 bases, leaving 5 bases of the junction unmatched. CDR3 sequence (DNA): TGTGCCAGCAGCCAAGATTCACTAGCGGGAGGTGATGAGCAGTTCTTC. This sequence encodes CASSQDSLAGGDEQFF.

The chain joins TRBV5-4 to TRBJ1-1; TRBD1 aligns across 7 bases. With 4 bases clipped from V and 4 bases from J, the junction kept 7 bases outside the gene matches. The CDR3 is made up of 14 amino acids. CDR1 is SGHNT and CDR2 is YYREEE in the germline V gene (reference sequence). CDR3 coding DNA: TGTGCCAGCAGCCTGGACAGGTCGGCCACTGAAGCTTTCTTT. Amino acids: CASSLDRSATEAFF. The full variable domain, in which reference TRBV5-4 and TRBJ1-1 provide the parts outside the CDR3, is ETGVTQSPTHLIKTRGQQVTLRCSSQSGHNTVSWYQQALGQGPQFIFQYYREEENGRGNFPPRFSGLQFPNYSSELNVNALELDDSALYLCASSLDRSATEAFFGQGTRLTVV.

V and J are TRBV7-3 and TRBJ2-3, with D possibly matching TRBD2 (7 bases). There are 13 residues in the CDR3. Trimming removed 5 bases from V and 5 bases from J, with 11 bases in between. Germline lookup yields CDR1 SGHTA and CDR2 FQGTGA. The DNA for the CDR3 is TGTGCCAGCAGCCGAGGGGGGGTAGATACGCAGTATTTT. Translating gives CASSRGGVDTQYF.

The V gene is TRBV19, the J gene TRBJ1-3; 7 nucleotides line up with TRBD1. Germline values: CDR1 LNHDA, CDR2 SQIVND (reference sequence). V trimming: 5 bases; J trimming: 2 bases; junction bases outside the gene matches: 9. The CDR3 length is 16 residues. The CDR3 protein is CASSFLYRGAGNTIYF. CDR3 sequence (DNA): TGTGCCAGTAGTTTCCTTTACAGGGGCGCTGGAAACACCATATATTTT.

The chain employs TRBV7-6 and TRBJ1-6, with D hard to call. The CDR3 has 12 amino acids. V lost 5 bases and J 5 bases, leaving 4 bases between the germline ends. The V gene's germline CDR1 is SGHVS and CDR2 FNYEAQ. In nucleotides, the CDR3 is TGTGCCAGCAGCCAGAATAATTCACCCCTCCACTTT. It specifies CASSQNNSPLHF. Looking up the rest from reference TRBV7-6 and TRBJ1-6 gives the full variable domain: GAGVSQSPRYKVTKRGQDVALRCDPISGHVSLYWYRQALGQGPEFLTYFNYEAQQDKSGLPNDRFSAERPEGSISTLTIQRTEQRDSAMYRCASSQNNSPLHFGNGTRLTVT.

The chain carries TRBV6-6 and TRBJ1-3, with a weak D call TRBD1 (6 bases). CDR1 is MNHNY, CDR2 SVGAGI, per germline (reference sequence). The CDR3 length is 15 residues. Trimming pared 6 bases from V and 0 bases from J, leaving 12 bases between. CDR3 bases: TGTGCCAGCAGGCCAGGGGTCGGCTCTGGAAACACCATATATTTT. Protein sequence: CASRPGVGSGNTIYF.

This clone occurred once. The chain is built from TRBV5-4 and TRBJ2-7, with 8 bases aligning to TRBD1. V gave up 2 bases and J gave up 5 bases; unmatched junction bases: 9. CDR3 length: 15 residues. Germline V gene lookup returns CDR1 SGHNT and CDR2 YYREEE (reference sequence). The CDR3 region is CASSFHPDRVNEQYF. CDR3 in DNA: TGTGCCAGCAGCTTCCACCCGGACAGGGTCAACGAGCAGTACTTC. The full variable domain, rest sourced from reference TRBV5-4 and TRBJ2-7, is ETGVTQSPTHLIKTRGQQVTLRCSSQSGHNTVSWYQQALGQGPQFIFQYYREEENGRGNFPPRFSGLQFPNYSSELNVNALELDDSALYLCASSFHPDRVNEQYFGPGTRLTVT.

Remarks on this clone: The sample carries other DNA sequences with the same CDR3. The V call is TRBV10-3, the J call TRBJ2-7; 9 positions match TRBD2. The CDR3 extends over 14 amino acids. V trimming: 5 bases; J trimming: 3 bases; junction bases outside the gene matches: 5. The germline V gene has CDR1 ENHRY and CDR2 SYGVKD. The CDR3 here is CAISLSGGDYEQYF. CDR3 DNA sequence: TGTGCCATCAGTCTTAGCGGGGGAGACTACGAGCAGTACTTC.